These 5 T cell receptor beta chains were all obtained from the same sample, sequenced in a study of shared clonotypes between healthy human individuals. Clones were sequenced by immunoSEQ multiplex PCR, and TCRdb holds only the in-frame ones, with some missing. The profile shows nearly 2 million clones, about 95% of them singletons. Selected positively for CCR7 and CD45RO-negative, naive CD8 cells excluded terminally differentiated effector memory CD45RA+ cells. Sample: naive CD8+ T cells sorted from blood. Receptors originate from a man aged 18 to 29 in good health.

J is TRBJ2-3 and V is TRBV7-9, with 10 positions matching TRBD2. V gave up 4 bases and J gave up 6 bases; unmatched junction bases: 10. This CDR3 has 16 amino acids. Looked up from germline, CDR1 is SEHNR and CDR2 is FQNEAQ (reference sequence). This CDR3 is CASSSEALAGVDTQYF. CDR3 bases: TGTGCCAGCAGCTCGGAGGCGCTAGCGGGAGTTGATACGCAGTATTTT.

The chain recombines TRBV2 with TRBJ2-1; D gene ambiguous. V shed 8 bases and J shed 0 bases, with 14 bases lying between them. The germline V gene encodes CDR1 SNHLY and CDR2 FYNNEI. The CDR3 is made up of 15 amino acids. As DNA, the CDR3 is TGTGCCAGCGGGTCTCCTGTGGGCTCCTACAATGAGCAGTTCTTC. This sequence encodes CASGSPVGSYNEQFF.

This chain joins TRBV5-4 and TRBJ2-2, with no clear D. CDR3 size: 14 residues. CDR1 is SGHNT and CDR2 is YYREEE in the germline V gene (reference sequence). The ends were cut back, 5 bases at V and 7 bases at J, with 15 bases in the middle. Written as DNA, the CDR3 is TGTGCCAGCAGTGTGGGCCTATCGGGCGGGGAGCTGTTTTTT. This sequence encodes CASSVGLSGGELFF.

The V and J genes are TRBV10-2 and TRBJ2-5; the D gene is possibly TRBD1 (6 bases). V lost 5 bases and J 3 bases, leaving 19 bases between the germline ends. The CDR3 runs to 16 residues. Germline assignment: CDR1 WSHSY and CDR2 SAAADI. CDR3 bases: TGCGCCAGCAGTAAGAGCTCGGACAGCCCTAAAGAGACCCAGTACTTC. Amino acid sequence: CASSKSSDSPKETQYF.

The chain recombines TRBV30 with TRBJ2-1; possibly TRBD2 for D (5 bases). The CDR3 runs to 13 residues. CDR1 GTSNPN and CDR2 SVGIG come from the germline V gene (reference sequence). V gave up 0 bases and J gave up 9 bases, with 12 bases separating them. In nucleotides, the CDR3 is TGTGCCTGGAGTGTAACTTCTAGCAGTGAGCAGTTCTTC. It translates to CAWSVTSSSEQFF.